The 27 T cell receptor beta chains in this list originate from one sample, sequenced in a study of blood T cell repertoires in COVID-19. Measured with immunoSEQ multiplex PCR; TCRdb has only the in-frame clones, and not every one. The profile shows under 300,000 clones, roughly 87% of them singletons. Input material: peripheral blood. The receptors come from a man aged 60 to 69 who had recovered from COVID-19.

This clone was observed a few times. As DNA, the CDR3 is TGTGCCAGCAGCCGTCGACAGGGATCGAGCACTGAAGCTTTCTTT. It is translated as CASSRRQGSSTEAFF. This chain uses TRBV3-1 (or the pseudogene TRBV3-2) with TRBJ1-1, with 7 bases that match TRBD1. The CDR3 covers 15 residues. CDR1 is LGHDT and CDR2 is YNNKEL in the germline V gene (reference sequence). Trimming took 4 bases from V and 4 from J; bases not matched to a gene: 9.

The V and J genes are TRBV7-9 and TRBJ1-5, with 7 positions matching TRBD1. The CDR3 extends over 14 amino acids. Germline V gene lookup returns CDR1 SEHNR and CDR2 FQNEAQ (reference sequence). V lost 4 bases to trimming and J lost 2 bases; unmatched junction nucleotides: 2. For the CDR3, the DNA is TGTGCCAGCAGCTCCGACAGGGGCAATCAGCCCCAGCATTTT. Translating it yields CASSSDRGNQPQHF.

CDR3 nucleotide sequence: TGTGCCAGCAGCGCCGGGGGTCGGCGCACAGATACGCAGTATTTT. Its translation is CASSAGGRRTDTQYF. The V gene is TRBV9, the J gene TRBJ2-3; a possible D gene is TRBD2 (6 bases). Germline V gene data show CDR1 as SGDLS and CDR2 as YYNGEE. The CDR3 is 15 residues long. V was pared by 3 bases and J by 1 base, with 12 bases between.

CDR3 sequence (DNA): TGTGCCAGCAGCCCCAACCCCGGGAGCTCCTACAATGAGCAGTTCTTC. This sequence encodes CASSPNPGSSYNEQFF. The chain uses TRBV9 and TRBJ2-1, with D possibly matching TRBD2 (6 bases). Trimming took off 4 bases at V and 0 bases at J, with 14 bases between the two ends. Germline values: CDR1 SGDLS, CDR2 YYNGEE. The length of the CDR3 is 16 residues.

The chain uses TRBV30 and TRBJ2-3, with a tentative D call TRBD1 (6 bases). V dropped 3 bases and J dropped 4 bases, with 17 bases sitting between them. Germline loops: CDR1 GTSNPN, CDR2 SVGIG (reference sequence). The CDR3 contains 15 residues. CDR3 nucleotides: TGTGCCTGGAGACGCAGGGGTAATCGGGCAGATACGCAGTATTTT. Its protein product is CAWRRRGNRADTQYF. Complete variable domain (other parts from reference TRBV30 and TRBJ2-3): SQTIHQWPATLVQPVGSPLSLECTVEGTSNPNLYWYRQAAGRGLQLLFYSVGIGQISSEVPQNLSASRPQDRQFILSSKKLLLSDSGFYLCAWRRRGNRADTQYFGPGTRLTVL.

CDR3 region: CASSSIPGRDGYTF. CDR3 bases: TGTGCCAGCAGCTCCATTCCGGGGAGGGATGGCTACACCTTC. The chain has TRBV11-2 and TRBJ1-2; D is undetermined. This CDR3 region has 14 residues. Trimming removed 4 bases at V and 6 bases at J, with 15 bases between. The germline CDR1 and CDR2 sequences are SGHAT and FQNNGV.

This clone came up a few times. J is TRBJ1-2 and V is TRBV5-6; D is uncertain. Trimming shortened V by 0 bases and J by 1 base, and 4 bases separated the two germline ends. Looked up from germline, CDR1 is SGHDT and CDR2 is YYEEEE. This CDR3 spans 13 amino acids. The CDR3 DNA reads TGTGCCAGCAGCTTGGGGCTTAACTATGGCTACACCTTC. Translation gives CASSLGLNYGYTF.

The V and J genes are TRBV19 and TRBJ1-5; D not resolved. CDR3 length: 13 residues. Germline lookup yields CDR1 LNHDA and CDR2 SQIVND (reference sequence). Trimming shortened V by 6 bases and J by 6 bases, and 12 bases separated the two germline ends. CDR3 nucleotide sequence: TGTGCCAGTAGAGGCGGATTGGGTCAGCCCCAGCATTTT. Protein product: CASRGGLGQPQHF.

The CDR3, as DNA: TGTGCCACCAGGGACTCGATAAAGGCGGCCAGTTCGAGGGAAAAACTGTTTTTT. It translates to CATRDSIKAASSREKLFF. The V call is TRBV15, the J call TRBJ1-4; D is unclear. This CDR3 is built from 18 residues. The V end lost 6 bases, the J end lost 8 bases, and 28 bases lay between the germline ends. Germline lookup yields CDR1 LNHNV and CDR2 YYDKDF (reference sequence).

The chain combines TRBV30 with TRBJ2-2; D may be TRBD2 (6 bases). Germline CDR1 is GTSNPN and CDR2 is SVGIG (reference sequence). Deletions cut 0 bases from V and 7 bases from J, with 15 bases between. The length of the CDR3 is 15 residues. Here the CDR3 DNA reads TGTGCCTGGAGTGTACGGGCGGGGTTTTACGGGGAGCTGTTTTTT. Translated: CAWSVRAGFYGELFF.

V gene TRBV19 combines with J gene TRBJ1-2, with 10 bases lining up with TRBD1. This CDR3 contains 18 residues. V was clipped by 4 bases and J by 0 bases; unmatched bases: 11. Germline values: CDR1 LNHDA, CDR2 SQIVND (reference sequence). The DNA of the CDR3 is TGTGCCAGTAGTACCGGCGGGACAGGGGCGTCAGCTAACTATGGCTACACCTTC. As protein: CASSTGGTGASANYGYTF.

The rearrangement joins TRBV5-1 to TRBJ2-1; TRBD2 matches at 9 bases. The germline CDR1 and CDR2 sequences are SGHRS and YFSETQ. The CDR3 has 15 residues. With V trimmed by 0 bases and J by 6 bases, 4 bases remained unmatched. CDR3 sequence: CASSLAGAGGNEQFF. For the CDR3, the DNA is TGCGCCAGCAGCTTGGCCGGAGCGGGGGGCAATGAGCAGTTCTTC.

The chain employs TRBV7-9 and TRBJ1-4; 9 positions match TRBD1. The CDR3 runs to 16 residues. Germline CDR1 and CDR2: SEHNR and FQNEAQ (reference sequence). V shed 4 bases and J 8 bases; nucleotides not matched to a gene: 11. Here the CDR3 DNA reads TGTGCCAGCAGCTCGGAGAACAGGGGGCGACGGGAAAAACTGTTTTTT. This codes for CASSSENRGRREKLFF.

This chain uses TRBV3-1 (or the pseudogene TRBV3-2) with TRBJ2-1; 11 bases fit TRBD2. The CDR3 covers 16 residues. Trimming at V came to 2 bases and at J to 7 bases, leaving 7 bases not matched to a gene. Germline CDR1 and CDR2: LGHDT and YNNKEL (reference sequence). The CDR3 spells CASSQYLAGGRNEQFF. The CDR3 region has the DNA TGTGCCAGCAGCCAATATTTAGCGGGGGGGCGGAATGAGCAGTTCTTC.

The CDR3 region has the DNA TGTGCCAGCCGCGGGACAGGTGGGAGTCAGCCCCAGCATTTT. This gives the protein CASRGTGGSQPQHF. V usage is TRBV6-5 and J usage is TRBJ1-5, with 8 bases aligning to TRBD1. The CDR3 loop spans 14 amino acids. CDR1 is MNHEY, CDR2 SVGAGI, per germline. The J segment lost 6 bases and the V segment lost 8 bases, leaving 9 bases of the junction unmatched.

This clone was seen a single time. The V gene is TRBV28, the J gene TRBJ2-6, with 8 bases that match TRBD1. CDR1 is MDHEN and CDR2 is SYDVKM in the germline V gene. The CDR3 consists of 14 residues. V gave up 6 bases and J gave up 2 bases; unmatched junction bases: 0. CDR3 residues: CASRDRAGANVLTF. As DNA, the CDR3 is TGTGCCAGCAGGGACAGGGCTGGGGCCAACGTCCTGACTTTC.

The rearrangement uses TRBV7-9 and TRBJ1-1; a possible D gene is TRBD1 (6 bases). V lost 5 bases and J 2 bases, leaving 9 bases between the germline ends. Per the germline V gene, CDR1 is SEHNR and CDR2 is FQNEAQ (reference sequence). The CDR3 has 13 amino acids. The CDR3 DNA reads as TGTGCCAGCAGCGCCGGGACAAACACTGAAGCTTTCTTT. It specifies CASSAGTNTEAFF. Filled out from reference TRBV7-9 and TRBJ1-1, the complete variable domain reads DTGVSQNPRHKITKRGQNVTFRCDPISEHNRLYWYRQTLGQGPEFLTYFQNEAQLEKSRLLSDRFSAERPKGSFSTLEIQRTEQGDSAMYLCASSAGTNTEAFFGQGTRLTVV.

J is TRBJ1-1 and V is TRBV5-1; D not certain. This CDR3 contains 13 residues. V was pared by 1 base and J by 1 base, with 5 bases between. Germline V gives CDR1 SGHRS, CDR2 YFSETQ. CDR3 region: CASSLRENTEAFF. The CDR3 nucleotides read TGCGCCAGCAGCTTGAGAGAGAACACTGAAGCTTTCTTT.

The chain combines TRBV27 with TRBJ1-2; TRBD1 aligns across 8 bases. This CDR3 has 15 amino acids. CDR1 and CDR2 (germline): MNHEY, SMNVEV (reference sequence). The junction had 5 bases not matched to a gene; V was cut back by 3 bases and J by 2 bases. CDR3 amino acids: CASSFSGGANYGYTF. In DNA form, the CDR3 reads TGTGCCAGCAGTTTTTCAGGGGGCGCAAACTATGGCTACACCTTC.

V and J are TRBV29-1 and TRBJ1-2; D call uncertain. Deletions cut 3 bases from V and 0 bases from J, with 11 bases between. The CDR3 length is 14 residues. CDR1 is SQVTM and CDR2 is ANQGSEA in the germline V gene. In DNA, the CDR3 is TGCAGCGTTGACCCGGGAGTCTCTAACTATGGCTACACCTTC. Protein sequence: CSVDPGVSNYGYTF.

This chain connects TRBV3-1 (or the pseudogene TRBV3-2) to TRBJ1-1; the D gene is possibly TRBD1 (6 bases). This CDR3 spans 14 amino acids. Trimming pared 4 bases from V and 4 bases from J, leaving 13 bases between. Germline V CDR1 and CDR2: LGHDT, YNNKEL (reference sequence). CDR3: CASSLGRGGTEAFF. DNA for the CDR3: TGTGCCAGCAGCCTAGGTCGAGGGGGCACTGAAGCTTTCTTT.

V gene TRBV14 combines with J gene TRBJ1-6, with 7 bases aligning to TRBD1. This CDR3 is 15 amino acids long. The junction had 5 bases not matched to a gene; V was cut back by 3 bases and J by 6 bases. Germline CDR1 is SGHDN and CDR2 is FVKESK. CDR3 in DNA: TGTGCCAGCAGCCAGTGGACAGGAATTAATTCACCCCTCCACTTT. Translation: CASSQWTGINSPLHF.

The chain links TRBV6-6 to TRBJ2-1; the match to TRBD2 covers 8 bases. The CDR3 is made up of 15 amino acids. J lost 3 bases, V lost 3 bases, and 4 bases had no gene match. Germline V gene data show CDR1 as MNHNY and CDR2 as SVGAGI (reference sequence). The CDR3 DNA reads TGTGCCAGCAGTTATACGGGGGGGGGCTACAATGAGCAGTTCTTC. Translated: CASSYTGGGYNEQFF.

The chain combines TRBV6-5 with TRBJ2-5, with 10 bases matching TRBD2. CDR3 size: 14 residues. V trimming: 6 bases; J trimming: 5 bases; junction bases outside the gene matches: 6. Per germline, CDR1 MNHEY and CDR2 SVGAGI. CDR3 protein: CASRERGGRETQYF. The CDR3, as DNA: TGTGCCAGCAGGGAGCGGGGGGGCCGGGAGACCCAGTACTTC.

V is TRBV6-5 and J is TRBJ1-2, with D possibly matching TRBD1 (6 bases). The CDR3 runs 16 residues. Trimming stripped 3 bases from V and 7 bases from J, with 21 bases between. Looked up from germline, CDR1 is MNHEY and CDR2 is SVGAGI. Here the CDR3 DNA reads TGTGCCAGCAGTTATTCGCCCACAGGGAATTTGGGTGGCTACACCTTC. Translated, it gives CASSYSPTGNLGGYTF.

The rearrangement joins TRBV2 to TRBJ1-1; a weak D match, TRBD1 (6 bases). This CDR3 is 13 amino acids long. Looked up from germline, CDR1 is SNHLY and CDR2 is FYNNEI. Trimming left V 6 bases short and J 4 bases short, with 12 bases between. The CDR3: CASSYTGFTEAFF. The CDR3 region has the DNA TGTGCCAGCAGCTACACAGGGTTCACTGAAGCTTTCTTT. Full variable domain (missing parts from reference TRBV2 and TRBJ1-1): EPEVTQTPSHQVTQMGQEVILRCVPISNHLYFYWYRQILGQKVEFLVSFYNNEISEKSEIFDDQFSVERPDGSNFTLKIRSTKLEDSAMYFCASSYTGFTEAFFGQGTRLTVV.

The chain uses TRBV6-6 and TRBJ2-2; the match to TRBD2 covers 8 bases. V lost 4 bases to trimming and J lost 2 bases; unmatched junction nucleotides: 3. Germline V CDR1 and CDR2: MNHNY, SVGAGI (reference sequence). CDR3 length: 15 residues. CDR3: CASSSRGGNTGELFF. In DNA form, the CDR3 reads TGTGCCAGCAGTTCCCGGGGGGGTAACACCGGGGAGCTGTTTTTT.